This T cell receptor (beta chain) was captured by sequencing in a study of cytomegalovirus exposure and HLA in healthy donors. Study results and limitations: The study had only CMV serostatus as immune exposure information.

Researchers ran the PCR with 60 Vbeta and 13 Jbeta primers. TCRdb's table, derived via immunoSEQ multiplex PCR, lists solely in-frame clones and lacks some. The top ten clones hold around 2% of a sample with 150,000 or so clones, roughly 80% of them seen once. The CDR3 is 14 amino acids. Germline CDR1 reads MNHEY; CDR2 reads SVGAGI. Trimming pared 5 bases from V and 5 bases from J, leaving 12 bases between. Comment on this clone: The antigen is unknown.

The sample was PBMCs. This clonotype was obtained from a man between 18 and 29 years old in good health and CMV-seronegative. V usage is TRBV6-5 and J usage is TRBJ1-4; D might be TRBD1 (5 bases). The CDR3 sequence is CASSLGGPNEKLFF. The CDR3 nucleotides are TGTGCCAGCAGTCTGGGGGGACCGAATGAAAAACTGTTTTTT.